This T cell receptor (beta chain) was profiled in a study of PD-1 blockade in classical Hodgkin lymphoma. Using immunoSEQ multiplex PCR, the repertoire was profiled, and TCRdb retains in-frame clones only, with some absent. The repertoire includes about 43,000 clones, approximately 72% of them detected once, and about 2.8% sits in the top ten. Each patient relapsed following autologous stem cell transplantation, and prior brentuximab vedotin exposure differed. The sequence derives from a human donor with classical Hodgkin lymphoma. Here the sequenced sample was peripheral blood mononuclear cells (PBMCs), taken before the second cycle of nivolumab.

Here the CDR3 reads CASSRQRNTEAFF. Here the CDR3 DNA reads TGTGCCAGCAGCCGACAGCGGAACACTGAAGCTTTCTTT. The rearrangement joins TRBV11-2 to TRBJ1-1; TRBD1 might be the D (5 bases). The CDR3 extends over 13 amino acids. Germline V gene data show CDR1 as SGHAT and CDR2 as FQNNGV. Trimming took off 5 bases at V and 1 base at J, with 8 bases between the two ends.